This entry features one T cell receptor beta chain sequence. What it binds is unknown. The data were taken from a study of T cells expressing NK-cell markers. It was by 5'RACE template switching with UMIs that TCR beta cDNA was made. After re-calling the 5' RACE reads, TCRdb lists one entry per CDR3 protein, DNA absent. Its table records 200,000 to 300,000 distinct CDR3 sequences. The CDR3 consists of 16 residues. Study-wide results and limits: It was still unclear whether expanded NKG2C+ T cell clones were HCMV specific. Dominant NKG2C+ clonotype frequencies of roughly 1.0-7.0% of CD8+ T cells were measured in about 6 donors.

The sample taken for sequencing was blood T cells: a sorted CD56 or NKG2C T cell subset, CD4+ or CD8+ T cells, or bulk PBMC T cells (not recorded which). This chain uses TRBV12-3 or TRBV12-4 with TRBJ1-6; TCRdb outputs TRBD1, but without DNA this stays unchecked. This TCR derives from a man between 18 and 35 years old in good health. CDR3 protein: CASSLGRGSYNSPLHF.